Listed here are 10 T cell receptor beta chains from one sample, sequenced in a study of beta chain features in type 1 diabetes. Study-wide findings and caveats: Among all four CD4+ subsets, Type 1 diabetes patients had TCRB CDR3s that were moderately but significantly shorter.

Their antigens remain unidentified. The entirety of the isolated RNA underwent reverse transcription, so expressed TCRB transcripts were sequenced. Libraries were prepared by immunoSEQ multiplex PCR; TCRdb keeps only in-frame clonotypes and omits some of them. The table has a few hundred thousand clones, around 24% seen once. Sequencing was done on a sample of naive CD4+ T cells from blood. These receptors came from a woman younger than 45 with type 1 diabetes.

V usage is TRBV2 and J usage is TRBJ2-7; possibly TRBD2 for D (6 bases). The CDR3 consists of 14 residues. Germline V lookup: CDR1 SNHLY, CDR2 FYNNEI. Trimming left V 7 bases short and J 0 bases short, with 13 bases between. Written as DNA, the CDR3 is TGTGCCAGCACCCTAGGGCGGGGCTCCTACGAGCAGTACTTC. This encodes CASTLGRGSYEQYF.

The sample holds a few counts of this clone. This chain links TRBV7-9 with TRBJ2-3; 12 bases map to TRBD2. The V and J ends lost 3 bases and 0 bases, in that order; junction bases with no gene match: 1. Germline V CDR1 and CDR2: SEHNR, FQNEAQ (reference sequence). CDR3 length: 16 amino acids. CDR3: CASSFGTSGSTDTQYF. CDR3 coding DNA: TGTGCCAGCAGCTTCGGGACTAGCGGGAGCACAGATACGCAGTATTTT.

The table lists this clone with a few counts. CDR3 protein: CSVGQGHEQYF. CDR3 DNA sequence: TGCAGCGTTGGGCAGGGCCACGAGCAGTACTTC. The V and J genes are TRBV29-1 and TRBJ2-7; weak D call: TRBD1 (5 bases). The CDR3 totals 11 residues. CDR1 is SQVTM and CDR2 is ANQGSEA in the germline V gene. V shed 4 bases and J shed 5 bases, with 9 bases lying between them.

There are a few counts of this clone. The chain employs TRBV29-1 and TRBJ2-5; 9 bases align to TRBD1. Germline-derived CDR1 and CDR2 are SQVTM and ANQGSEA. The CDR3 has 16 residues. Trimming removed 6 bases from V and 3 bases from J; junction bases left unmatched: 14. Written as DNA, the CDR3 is TGCAGCGTGAAATTTAGACCGGGACAGGGTGAAGAGACCCAGTACTTC. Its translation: CSVKFRPGQGEETQYF.

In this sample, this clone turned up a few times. CDR3 nucleotide sequence: TGCGCCAGCAGCCAAGCTGAGAGCTCTGGGGCCAACGTCCTGACTTTC. Protein product: CASSQAESSGANVLTF. The V and J genes are TRBV4-1 and TRBJ2-6; no reliable D call. V gave up 1 base and J gave up 0 bases, with 7 bases separating them. Germline CDR1 is MGHRA and CDR2 is YSYEKL. The CDR3 is made up of 16 amino acids.

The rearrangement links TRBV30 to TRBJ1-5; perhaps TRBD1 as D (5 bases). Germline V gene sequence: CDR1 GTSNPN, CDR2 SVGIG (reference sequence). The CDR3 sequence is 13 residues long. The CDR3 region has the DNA TGTGCTGCGGGACCTGGCAGCAATCAGCCCCAGCATTTT. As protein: CAAGPGSNQPQHF.

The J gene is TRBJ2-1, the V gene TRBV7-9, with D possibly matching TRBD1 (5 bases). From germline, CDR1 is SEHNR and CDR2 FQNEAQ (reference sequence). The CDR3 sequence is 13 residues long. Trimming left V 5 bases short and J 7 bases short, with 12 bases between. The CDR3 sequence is CASSLRQSNEQFF. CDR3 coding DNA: TGTGCCAGCAGCCTTCGACAGTCTAATGAGCAGTTCTTC. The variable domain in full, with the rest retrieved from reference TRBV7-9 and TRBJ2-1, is DTGVSQNPRHKITKRGQNVTFRCDPISEHNRLYWYRQTLGQGPEFLTYFQNEAQLEKSRLLSDRFSAERPKGSFSTLEIQRTEQGDSAMYLCASSLRQSNEQFFGPGTRLTVL.

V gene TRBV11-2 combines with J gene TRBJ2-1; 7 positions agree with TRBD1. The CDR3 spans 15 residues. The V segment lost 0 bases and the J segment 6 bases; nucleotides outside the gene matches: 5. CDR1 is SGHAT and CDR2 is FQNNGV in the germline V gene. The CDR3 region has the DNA TGTGCCAGCAGCTTAGATTGGGACAGCGCCAATGAGCAGTTCTTC. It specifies CASSLDWDSANEQFF.

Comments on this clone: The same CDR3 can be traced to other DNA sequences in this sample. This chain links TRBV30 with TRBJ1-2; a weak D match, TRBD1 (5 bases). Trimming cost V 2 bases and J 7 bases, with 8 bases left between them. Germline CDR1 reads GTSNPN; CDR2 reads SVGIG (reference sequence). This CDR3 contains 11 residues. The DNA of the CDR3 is TGTGCCTGGAGTACAGGAGTTGGCTACACCTTC. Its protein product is CAWSTGVGYTF.

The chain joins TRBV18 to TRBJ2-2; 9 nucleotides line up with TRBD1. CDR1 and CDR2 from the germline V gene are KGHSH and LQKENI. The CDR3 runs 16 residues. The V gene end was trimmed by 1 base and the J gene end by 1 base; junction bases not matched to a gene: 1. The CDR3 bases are TGTGCCAGCTCACCACAGGGACAGGGGAACACCGGGGAGCTGTTTTTT. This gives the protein CASSPQGQGNTGELFF.